This T cell receptor beta chain was recorded in a study of cytomegalovirus exposure and HLA in healthy donors. Findings and limits, study-wide: According to the study, roughly 160 TCR beta chains were cytomegalovirus-associated. High specificity and sensitivity for cytomegalovirus status were reported for the classifier. In a later analysis, first-cohort TCR clusters were found to tend to co-occur in the 130 or so validation repertoires. Rare TCR sequences predominated, though certain public TCRs were found in many donors.

On this clone: No antigen is known for it.

Per germline, CDR1 SGHTA and CDR2 FQGTGA. V shed 5 bases and J 0 bases; nucleotides not matched to a gene: 2. The CDR3 is 14 residues long. This table comes from immunoSEQ multiplex PCR, and its TCRdb copy is limited to in-frame clones, with some not included. This table holds approximately 270,000 clones, just over 85% found once. The sequence was collected from a woman between 18 and 30 years old in good health and CMV-seronegative. The V gene is TRBV7-3, the J gene TRBJ2-3; 7 positions agree with TRBD1. Specimen: PBMCs. CDR3 coding DNA: TGTGCCAGCAGCAGGGGGCACAGCACAGATACGCAGTATTTT. Encoded protein: CASSRGHSTDTQYF.